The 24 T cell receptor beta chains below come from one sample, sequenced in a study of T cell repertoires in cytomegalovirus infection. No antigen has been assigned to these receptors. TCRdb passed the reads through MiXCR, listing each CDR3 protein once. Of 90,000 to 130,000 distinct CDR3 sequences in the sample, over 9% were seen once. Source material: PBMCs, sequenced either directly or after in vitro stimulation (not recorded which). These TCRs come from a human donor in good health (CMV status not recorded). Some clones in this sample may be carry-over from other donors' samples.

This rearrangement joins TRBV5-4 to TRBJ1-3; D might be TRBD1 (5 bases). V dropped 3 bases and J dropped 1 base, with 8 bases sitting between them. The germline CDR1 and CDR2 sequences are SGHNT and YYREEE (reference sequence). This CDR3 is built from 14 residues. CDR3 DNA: TGTGCCAGCAGCTGGGGGGGATCTGGAAACACCATATATTTT. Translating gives CASSWGGSGNTIYF. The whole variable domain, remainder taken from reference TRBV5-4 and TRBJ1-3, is ETGVTQSPTHLIKTRGQQVTLRCSSQSGHNTVSWYQQALGQGPQFIFQYYREEENGRGNFPPRFSGLQFPNYSSELNVNALELDDSALYLCASSWGGSGNTIYFGEGSWLTVV.

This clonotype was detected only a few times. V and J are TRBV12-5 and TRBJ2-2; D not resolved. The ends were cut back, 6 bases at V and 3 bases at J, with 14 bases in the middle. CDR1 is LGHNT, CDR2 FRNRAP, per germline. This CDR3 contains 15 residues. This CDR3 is CASGYGLVDTGELFF. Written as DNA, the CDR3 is TGTGCTAGTGGGTACGGGTTGGTCGACACCGGGGAGCTGTTTTTT.

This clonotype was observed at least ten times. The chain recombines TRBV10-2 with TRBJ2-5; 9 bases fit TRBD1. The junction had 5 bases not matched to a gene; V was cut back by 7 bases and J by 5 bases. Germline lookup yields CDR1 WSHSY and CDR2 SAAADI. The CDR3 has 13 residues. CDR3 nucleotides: TGCGCCAGCAACAGCGGACAGGGGGAGACCCAGTACTTC. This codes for CASNSGQGETQYF.

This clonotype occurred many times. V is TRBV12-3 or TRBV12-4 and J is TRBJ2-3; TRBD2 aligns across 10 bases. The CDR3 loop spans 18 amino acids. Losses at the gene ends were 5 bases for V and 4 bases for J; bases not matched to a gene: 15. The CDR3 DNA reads TGTGCCAGCAGTGCCGGGAAGCGGCTAGCGGGAGTGGCAGATACGCAGTATTTT. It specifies CASSAGKRLAGVADTQYF.

CDR3 sequence: CASSSRGVYEQYV. CDR3 sequence (DNA): TGTGCCAGCAGCTCTCGCGGAGTCTACGAGCAGTACGTC. The chain links TRBV11-2 to TRBJ2-7; D unresolved. CDR3 size: 13 residues. Germline V gene sequence: CDR1 SGHAT, CDR2 FQNNGV. Trimming removed 4 bases from V and 3 bases from J, with 10 bases in between.

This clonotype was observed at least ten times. The CDR3 nucleotides read TGCAGTGCTTGGGGACTAGCGGCAAATGAGCAGTTCTTC. Protein: CSAWGLAANEQFF. This sequence joins TRBV20-1 and TRBJ2-1, with 11 bases aligning to TRBD2. V lost 5 bases, J lost 7 bases, and 4 bases stayed unmatched. Per the germline V gene, CDR1 is DFQATT and CDR2 is SNEGSKA (reference sequence). The length of the CDR3 is 13 residues.

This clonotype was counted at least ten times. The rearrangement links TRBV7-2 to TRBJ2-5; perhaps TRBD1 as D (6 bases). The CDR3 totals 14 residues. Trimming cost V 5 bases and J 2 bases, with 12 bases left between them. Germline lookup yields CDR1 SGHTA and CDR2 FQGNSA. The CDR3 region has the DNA TGTGCCAGCAGCATACAGGGCTCGCAAGAGACCCAGTACTTC. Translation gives CASSIQGSQETQYF.

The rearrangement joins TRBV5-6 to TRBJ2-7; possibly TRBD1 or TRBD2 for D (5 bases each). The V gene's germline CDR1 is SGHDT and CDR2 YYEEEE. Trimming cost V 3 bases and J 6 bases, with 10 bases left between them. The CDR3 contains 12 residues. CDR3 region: CASSSGTGEQYV. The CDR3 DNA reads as TGTGCCAGCAGCTCCGGGACGGGCGAGCAGTACGTC.

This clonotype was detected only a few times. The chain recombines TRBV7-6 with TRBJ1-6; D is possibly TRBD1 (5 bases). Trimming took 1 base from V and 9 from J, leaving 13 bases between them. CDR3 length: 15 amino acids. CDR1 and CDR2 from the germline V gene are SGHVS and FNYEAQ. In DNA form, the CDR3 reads TGTGCCAGCAGCTTAGATCCAGGGCAGACTTCACCCCTCCACTTT. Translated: CASSLDPGQTSPLHF.

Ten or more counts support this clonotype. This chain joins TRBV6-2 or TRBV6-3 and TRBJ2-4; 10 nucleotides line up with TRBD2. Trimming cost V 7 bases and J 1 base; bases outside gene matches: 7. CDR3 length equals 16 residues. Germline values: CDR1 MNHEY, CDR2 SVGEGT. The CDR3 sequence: CASTSSGSGAKNIQYF. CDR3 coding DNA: TGTGCCAGCACTTCTAGCGGGAGCGGGGCCAAAAACATTCAGTACTTC.

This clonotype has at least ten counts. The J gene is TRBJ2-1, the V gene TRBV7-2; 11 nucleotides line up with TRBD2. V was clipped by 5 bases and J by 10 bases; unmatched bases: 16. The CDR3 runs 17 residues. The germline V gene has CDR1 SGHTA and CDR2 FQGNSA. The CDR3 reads CASSQALAGGSGGEQFF. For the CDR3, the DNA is TGTGCCAGCAGCCAAGCGCTAGCGGGAGGTTCGGGGGGCGAGCAGTTCTTC. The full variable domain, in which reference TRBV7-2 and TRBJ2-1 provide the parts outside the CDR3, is GAGVSQSPSNKVTEKGKDVELRCDPISGHTALYWYRQSLGQGLEFLIYFQGNSAPDKSGLPSDRFSAERTGGSVSTLTIQRTQQEDSAVYLCASSQALAGGSGGEQFFGPGTRLTVL.

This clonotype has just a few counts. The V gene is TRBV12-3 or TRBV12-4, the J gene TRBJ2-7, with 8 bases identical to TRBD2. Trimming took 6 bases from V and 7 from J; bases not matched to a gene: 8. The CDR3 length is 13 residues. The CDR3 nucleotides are TGTGCCAGCAGACAAGCGGGAGCTGGGGAGCAGTACGTC. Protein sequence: CASRQAGAGEQYV.

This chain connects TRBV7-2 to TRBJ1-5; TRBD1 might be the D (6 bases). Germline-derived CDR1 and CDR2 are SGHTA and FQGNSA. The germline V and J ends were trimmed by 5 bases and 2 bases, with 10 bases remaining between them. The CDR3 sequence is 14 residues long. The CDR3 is CASSPHRGNQPQHF. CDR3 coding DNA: TGTGCCAGCAGCCCGCACAGGGGCAATCAGCCCCAGCATTTT.

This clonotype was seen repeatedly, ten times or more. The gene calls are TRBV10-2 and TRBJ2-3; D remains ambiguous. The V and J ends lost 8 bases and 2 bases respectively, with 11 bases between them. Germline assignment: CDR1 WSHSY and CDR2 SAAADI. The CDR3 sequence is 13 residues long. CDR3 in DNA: TGCGCCAGCCTTGGGCCCGTCACAGATACGCAGTATTTT. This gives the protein CASLGPVTDTQYF.

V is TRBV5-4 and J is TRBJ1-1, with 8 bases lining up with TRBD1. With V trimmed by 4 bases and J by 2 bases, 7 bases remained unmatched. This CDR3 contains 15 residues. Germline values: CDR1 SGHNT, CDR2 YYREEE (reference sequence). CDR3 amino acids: CASSDKTGANTEAFF. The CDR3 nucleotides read TGTGCCAGCAGCGACAAGACAGGGGCTAACACTGAAGCTTTCTTT.

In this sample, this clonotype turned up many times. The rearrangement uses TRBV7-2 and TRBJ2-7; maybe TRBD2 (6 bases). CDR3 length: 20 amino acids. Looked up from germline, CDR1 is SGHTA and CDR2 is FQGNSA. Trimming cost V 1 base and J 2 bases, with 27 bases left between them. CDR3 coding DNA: TGTGCCAGCAGCTTAGGGATTCGGGGAGGACTCAGGGCCTCCGCCTACGAGCAGTACTTC. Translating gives CASSLGIRGGLRASAYEQYF.

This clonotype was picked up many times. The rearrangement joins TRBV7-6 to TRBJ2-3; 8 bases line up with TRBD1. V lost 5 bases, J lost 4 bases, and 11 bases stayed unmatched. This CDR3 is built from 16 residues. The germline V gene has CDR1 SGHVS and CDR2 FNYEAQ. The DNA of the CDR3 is TGTGCCAGCAGCCTAGGAGTCGGACAGGGAGCAGATACGCAGTATTTT. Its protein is CASSLGVGQGADTQYF.

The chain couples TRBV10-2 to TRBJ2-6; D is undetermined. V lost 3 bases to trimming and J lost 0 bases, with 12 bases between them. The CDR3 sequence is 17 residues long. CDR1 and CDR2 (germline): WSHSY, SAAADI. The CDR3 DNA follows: TGCGCCAGCAGTGAACACCATCCATCCTCTGGGGCCAACGTCCTGACTTTC. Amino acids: CASSEHHPSSGANVLTF.

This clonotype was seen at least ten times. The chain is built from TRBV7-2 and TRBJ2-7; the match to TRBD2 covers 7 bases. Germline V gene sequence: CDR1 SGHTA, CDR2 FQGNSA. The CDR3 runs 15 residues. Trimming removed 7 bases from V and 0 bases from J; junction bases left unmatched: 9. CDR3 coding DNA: TGTGCCAGCAATCACGCGGGGGTTAGCTCCTACGAGCAGTACTTC. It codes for CASNHAGVSSYEQYF.

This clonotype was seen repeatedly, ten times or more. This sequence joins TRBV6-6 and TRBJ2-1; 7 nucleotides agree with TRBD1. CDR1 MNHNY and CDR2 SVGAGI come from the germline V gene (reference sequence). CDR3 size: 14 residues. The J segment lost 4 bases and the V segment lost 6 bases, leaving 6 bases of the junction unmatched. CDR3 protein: CASSRRQGYNEQFF. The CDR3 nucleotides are TGTGCCAGCAGCCGGAGACAGGGTTACAATGAGCAGTTCTTC.

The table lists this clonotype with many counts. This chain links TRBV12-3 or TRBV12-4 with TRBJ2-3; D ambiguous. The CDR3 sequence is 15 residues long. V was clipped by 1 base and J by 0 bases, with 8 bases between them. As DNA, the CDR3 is TGTGCCAGCAGTTTAGGGTCAATTAGCACAGATACGCAGTATTTT. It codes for CASSLGSISTDTQYF.

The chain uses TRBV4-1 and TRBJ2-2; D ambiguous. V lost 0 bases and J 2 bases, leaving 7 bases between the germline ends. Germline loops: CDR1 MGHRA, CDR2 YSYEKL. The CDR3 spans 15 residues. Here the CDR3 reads CASSQDFTNTGELFF. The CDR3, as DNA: TGCGCCAGCAGCCAAGACTTTACTAACACCGGGGAGCTGTTTTTT.

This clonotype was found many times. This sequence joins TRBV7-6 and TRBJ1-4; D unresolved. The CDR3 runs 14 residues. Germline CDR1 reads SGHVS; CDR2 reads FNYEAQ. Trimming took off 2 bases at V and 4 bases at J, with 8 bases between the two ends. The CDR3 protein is CASSLRSSNEKLFF. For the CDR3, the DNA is TGTGCCAGCAGCTTAAGGAGCAGTAATGAAAAACTGTTTTTT.

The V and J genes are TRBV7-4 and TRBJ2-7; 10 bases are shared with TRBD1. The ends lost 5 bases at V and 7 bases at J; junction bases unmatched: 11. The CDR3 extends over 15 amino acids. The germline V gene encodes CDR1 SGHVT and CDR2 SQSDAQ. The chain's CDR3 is CASSPPDRGFDEQYV. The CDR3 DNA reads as TGTGCCAGCAGCCCGCCGGACAGGGGGTTTGATGAGCAGTACGTC.